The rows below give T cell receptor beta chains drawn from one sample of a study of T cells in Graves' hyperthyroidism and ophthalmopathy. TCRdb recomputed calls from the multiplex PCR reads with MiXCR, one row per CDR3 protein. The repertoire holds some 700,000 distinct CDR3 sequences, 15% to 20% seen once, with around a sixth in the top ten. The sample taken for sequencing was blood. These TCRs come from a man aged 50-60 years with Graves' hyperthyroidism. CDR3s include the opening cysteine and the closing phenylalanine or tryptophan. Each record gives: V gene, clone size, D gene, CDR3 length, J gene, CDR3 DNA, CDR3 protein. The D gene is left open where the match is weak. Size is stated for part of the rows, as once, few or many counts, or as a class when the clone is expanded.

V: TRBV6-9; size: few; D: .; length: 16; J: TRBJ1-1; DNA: TGTGCCAGCAGTTATCCCCCCGCAGAGATGAGCACTGAAGCTTTCTTT; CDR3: CASSYPPAEMSTEAFF
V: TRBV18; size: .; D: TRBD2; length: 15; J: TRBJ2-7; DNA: TGTGCCAGCTCACCAGGAAGCGGGAGAGCCTACGAGCAGTACTTC; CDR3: CASSPGSGRAYEQYF
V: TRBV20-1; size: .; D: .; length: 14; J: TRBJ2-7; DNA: TGCAGTGCTAGAGATGTACAGGGAGGCTACGAGCAGTACTTC; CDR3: CSARDVQGGYEQYF
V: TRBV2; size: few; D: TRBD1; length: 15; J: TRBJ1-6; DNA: TGTGCCAGCAGTTCCCCGACAGGGGATAATTCACCCCTCCACTTT; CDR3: CASSSPTGDNSPLHF
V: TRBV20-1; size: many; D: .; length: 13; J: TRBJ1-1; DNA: TGCAGTGCAAGGGGGAGCATGAACACTGAAGCTTTCTTT; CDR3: CSARGSMNTEAFF
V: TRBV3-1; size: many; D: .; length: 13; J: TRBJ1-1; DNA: TGTGCCAGCTCTTCGCGGGGGCCCACTGAAGCTTTCTTT; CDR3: CASSSRGPTEAFF
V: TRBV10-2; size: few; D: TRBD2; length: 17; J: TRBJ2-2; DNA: TGCGCCAGCAGATTCCTGCGGGAGGGTCCGGACACCGGGGAGCTGTTTTTT; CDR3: CASRFLREGPDTGELFF
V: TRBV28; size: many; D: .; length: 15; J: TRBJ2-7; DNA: TGTGCCAGCAGTCTCACGAGGGGGTTGTCCTACGAGCAGTACTTC; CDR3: CASSLTRGLSYEQYF
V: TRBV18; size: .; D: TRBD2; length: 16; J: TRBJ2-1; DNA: TGTGCCAGCTCCCCAAGCGGGAGATTGTCCTACAATGAGCAGTTCTTC; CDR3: CASSPSGRLSYNEQFF
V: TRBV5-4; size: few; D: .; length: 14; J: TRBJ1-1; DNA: TGTGCCAGCAGCTTAGTTCAGGGCGACACTGAAGCTTTCTTT; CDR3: CASSLVQGDTEAFF
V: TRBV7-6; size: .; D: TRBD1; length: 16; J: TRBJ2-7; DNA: TGTGCCAGCAGCTCAACGACAGGGTCTACTAGATACGAGCAGTACTTC; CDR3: CASSSTTGSTRYEQYF
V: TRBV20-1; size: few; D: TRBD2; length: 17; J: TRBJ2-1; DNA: TGCAGTGCTAGAGGGGGCGGGGTGGGACTAGCTCCCCATGAGCAGTTCTTC; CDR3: CSARGGGVGLAPHEQFF
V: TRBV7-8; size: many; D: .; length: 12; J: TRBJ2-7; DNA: TGTGCCAGCAGCTCAAGACGGGACGAGCAGTACTTC; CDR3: CASSSRRDEQYF
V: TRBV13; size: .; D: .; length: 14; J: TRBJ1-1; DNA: TGTGCCAGCACCCAATTAGGGGACAACACTGAAGCTTTCTTT; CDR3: CASTQLGDNTEAFF
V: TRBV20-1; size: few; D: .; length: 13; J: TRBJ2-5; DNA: TGCAGTGCTAGTACGACAGGACAAGAGACCCAGTACTTC; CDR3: CSASTTGQETQYF
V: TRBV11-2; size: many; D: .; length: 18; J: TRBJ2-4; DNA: TGTGCCAGCAGCTTAGGTTTAGGAGAACCCCTAGCCAAAAACATTCAGTACTTC; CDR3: CASSLGLGEPLAKNIQYF
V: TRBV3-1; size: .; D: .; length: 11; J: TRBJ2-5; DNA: TGTGCCAGCAGCCACGGTCCGACCCAGTACTTC; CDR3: CASSHGPTQYF
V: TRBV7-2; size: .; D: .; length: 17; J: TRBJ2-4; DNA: TGTGCCAGCAGCTGGGGGTTTACCGGGACCCGGGATAAGATTCAGTACTTC; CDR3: CASSWGFTGTRDKIQYF
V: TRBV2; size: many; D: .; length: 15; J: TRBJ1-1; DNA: TGTGCCAGCAGTGAACCGCTACTCATGAACACTGAAGCTTTCTTT; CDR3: CASSEPLLMNTEAFF
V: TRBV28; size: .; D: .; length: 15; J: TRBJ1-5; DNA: TGTGCCAGCAGTTTAGGGGGGGCACGCAATCAGCCCCAGCATTTT; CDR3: CASSLGGARNQPQHF
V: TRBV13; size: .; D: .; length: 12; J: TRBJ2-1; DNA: TGTGCCAGCAGCCCTGCCGGGGGTGAGCAGTTCTTC; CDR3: CASSPAGGEQFF
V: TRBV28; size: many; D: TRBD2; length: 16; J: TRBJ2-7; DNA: TGTGCCAGCAGCGCCGCGGGGACTAGCGGGAGCGACGAGCAGTACTTC; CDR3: CASSAAGTSGSDEQYF
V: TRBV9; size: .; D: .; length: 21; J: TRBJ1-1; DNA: TGTGCCAGCAGCTCCCTCGAGTTCGTGGGGGGATCCCTTCCAGGGAACACTGAAGCTTTCTTT; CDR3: CASSSLEFVGGSLPGNTEAFF
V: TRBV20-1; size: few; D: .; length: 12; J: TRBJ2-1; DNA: TGCAGTGGTTTACCGTCCTACAATGAGCAGTTCTTC; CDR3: CSGLPSYNEQFF
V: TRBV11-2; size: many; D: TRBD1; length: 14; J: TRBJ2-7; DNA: TGTGCCAGCAGCTCCGACAGGGGCCCCCTCGAGCAGTACTTC; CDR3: CASSSDRGPLEQYF
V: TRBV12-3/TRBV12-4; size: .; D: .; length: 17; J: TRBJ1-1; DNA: TGTGCCAGCAGTTTATTTCGGGGCTACTCATCGAACACTGAAGCTTTCTTT; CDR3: CASSLFRGYSSNTEAFF